The rows below give T cell receptor beta chains drawn from one sample of a study of identical twins. TCRdb ran MiXCR on the 5' RACE reads and lists one entry per CDR3 protein. This table holds 1.5 million to 2 million distinct CDR3 sequences, about 32% found once. The source material was cord blood. The receptors here all came from a newborn girl in good health. The conserved cysteine and the conserved F or W are not part of the CDR3 here. D genes are given only for firm matches.

j_call cdr3_length d_call v_call cdr3_aa
TRBJ2-7 13 . TRBV12-3/TRBV12-4 ASTQDSLGSYEQY
TRBJ2-4 13 TRBD1 TRBV6-2/TRBV6-3 ASSYSGRGRGIQY
TRBJ2-3 9 . TRBV24-1 ATSDPDTQY
. 12 . TRBV5-1 ASSLKPDLYEQY
TRBJ2-7 10 . TRBV29-1 SASTVYYEQY
TRBJ2-4 14 . TRBV18 ASSPLAGGAKNIQY
TRBJ1-6 15 . TRBV27 ASASRPGTFNNSPLH
TRBJ2-2 14 TRBD1 TRBV11-2 ASSDIRTGRAGELF
TRBJ2-7 12 . TRBV6-6 ASSYSLRPYEQY
TRBJ1-1 13 . TRBV7-2 ASSLIGQPNTEAF
TRBJ1-5 16 . TRBV20-1 SARDFWRSRGGNQPQH
TRBJ2-1 16 . TRBV7-8 ASSPDRGGVSSYNEQF
TRBJ1-2 11 . TRBV3-1 ASSQETYGGCT
TRBJ1-6 13 . TRBV5-5 ASSLQGRLGSPLH
TRBJ2-1 14 . TRBV4-2 ASSQEPGGLYNEQF
TRBJ2-7 12 TRBD2 TRBV28 ASPGRGLSYEQY
TRBJ2-1 12 TRBD1 TRBV20-1 SGERQGAHNEQF
TRBJ2-7 13 TRBD2 TRBV4-1 ASSQDSGGANEQY
TRBJ2-5 13 TRBD1 TRBV6-6 ASSLTGGYQETQY
TRBJ2-7 13 . TRBV24-1 ATSDPRGHPYEQY
TRBJ1-1 13 . TRBV4-1 ASSQPGGKKTEAF
TRBJ2-1 10 . TRBV2 ARGGLSNEQF
TRBJ2-7 13 TRBD2 TRBV7-2 ASSLVGGGLYEQY
TRBJ1-4 12 TRBD1 TRBV13 ASSLMQGDEKLF
TRBJ2-1 11 TRBD2 TRBV10-3 AIKGGPGNEQF
TRBJ2-1 12 . TRBV5-1 ASSLWQGDNEQF
TRBJ2-1 13 TRBD2 TRBV10-2 ASTAGALGYNEQF
TRBJ2-3 13 . TRBV3-1 ASSQPLADTDTQY
TRBJ2-1 12 . TRBV11-2 ASSLEMGSNEQF
TRBJ2-3 13 . TRBV4-1 ASSQVDSSTDTQY
TRBJ2-2 15 . TRBV21-1 ASSKYVGGKNTGELF
TRBJ2-7 11 . TRBV12-3/TRBV12-4 ASSRSTGYEQY
TRBJ1-1 13 . TRBV6-2/TRBV6-3 ASREFDRSNTEAF
TRBJ1-2 15 . TRBV25-1 ASSEFKREQGGYGYT
TRBJ2-7 11 . TRBV27 ASSFGSSSEQS